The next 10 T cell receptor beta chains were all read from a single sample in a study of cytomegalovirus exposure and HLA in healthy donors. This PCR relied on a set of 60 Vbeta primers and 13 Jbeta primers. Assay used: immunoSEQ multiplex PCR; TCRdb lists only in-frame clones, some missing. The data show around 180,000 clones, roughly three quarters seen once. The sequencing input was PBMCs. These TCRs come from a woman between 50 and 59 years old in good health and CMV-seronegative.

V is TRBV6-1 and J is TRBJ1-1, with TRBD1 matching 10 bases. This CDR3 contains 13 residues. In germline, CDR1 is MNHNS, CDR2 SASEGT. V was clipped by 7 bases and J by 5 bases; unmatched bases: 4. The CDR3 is CASMWDRGTEAFF. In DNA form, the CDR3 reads TGTGCCAGCATGTGGGACAGGGGAACTGAAGCTTTCTTT.

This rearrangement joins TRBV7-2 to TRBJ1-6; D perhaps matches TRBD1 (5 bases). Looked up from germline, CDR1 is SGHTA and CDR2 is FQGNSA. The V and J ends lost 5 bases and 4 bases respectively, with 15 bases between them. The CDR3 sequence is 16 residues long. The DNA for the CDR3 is TGTGCCAGCAGCCCTAAAACAGGTTCTTATAATTCACCCCTCCACTTT. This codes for CASSPKTGSYNSPLHF.

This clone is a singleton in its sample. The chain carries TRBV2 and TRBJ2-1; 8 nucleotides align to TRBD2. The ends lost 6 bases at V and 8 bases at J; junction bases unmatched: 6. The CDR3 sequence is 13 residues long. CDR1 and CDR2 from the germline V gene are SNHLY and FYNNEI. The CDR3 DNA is TGTGCCAGCAGGAGAGCGGGAGTGGATGAGCAGTTCTTC. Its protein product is CASRRAGVDEQFF.

The CDR3 protein is CATSSDLLPRDNEQFF. In DNA, the CDR3 is TGTGCCACCAGCAGCGACTTACTCCCGCGGGACAATGAGCAGTTCTTC. The V and J genes are TRBV15 and TRBJ2-1, with D tentatively TRBD2 (5 bases). V was cut by 3 bases and J by 5 bases, with 17 bases left in between. From germline, CDR1 is LNHNV and CDR2 YYDKDF (reference sequence). The CDR3 has 16 residues.

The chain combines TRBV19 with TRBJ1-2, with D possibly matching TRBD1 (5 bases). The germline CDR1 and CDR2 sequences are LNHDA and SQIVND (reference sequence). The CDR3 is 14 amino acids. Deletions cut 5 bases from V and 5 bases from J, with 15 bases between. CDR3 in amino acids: CASSPKTGDYGYTF. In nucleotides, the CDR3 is TGTGCCAGTAGTCCCAAAACGGGGGATTATGGCTACACCTTC.

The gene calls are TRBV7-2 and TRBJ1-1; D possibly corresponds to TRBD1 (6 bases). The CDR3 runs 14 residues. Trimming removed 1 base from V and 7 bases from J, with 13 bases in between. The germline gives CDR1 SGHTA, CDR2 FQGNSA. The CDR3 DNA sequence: TGTGCCAGCAGCTTAGAAGTCAGGACAGTTGAAGCTTTCTTT. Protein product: CASSLEVRTVEAFF.

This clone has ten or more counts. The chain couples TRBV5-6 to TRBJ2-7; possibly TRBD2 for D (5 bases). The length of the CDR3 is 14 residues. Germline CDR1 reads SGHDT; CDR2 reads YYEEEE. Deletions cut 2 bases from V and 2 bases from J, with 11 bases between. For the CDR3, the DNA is TGTGCCAGCAGCTTTAGCCTAGCCGCCTACGAGCAGTACTTC. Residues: CASSFSLAAYEQYF.

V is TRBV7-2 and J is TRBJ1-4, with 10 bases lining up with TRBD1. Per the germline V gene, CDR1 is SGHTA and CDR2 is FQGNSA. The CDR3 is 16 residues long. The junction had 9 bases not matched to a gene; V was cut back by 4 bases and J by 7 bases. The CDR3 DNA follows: TGTGCCAGCAGCTCAGGGGACAGGGGTGCGCGTGAAAAACTGTTTTTT. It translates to CASSSGDRGAREKLFF.

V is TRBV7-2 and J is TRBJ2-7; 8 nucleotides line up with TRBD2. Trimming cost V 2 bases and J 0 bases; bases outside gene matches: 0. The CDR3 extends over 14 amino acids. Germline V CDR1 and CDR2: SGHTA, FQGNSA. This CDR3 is CASSLSGSSYEQYF. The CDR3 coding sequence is TGTGCCAGCAGCTTAAGCGGGAGCTCCTACGAGCAGTACTTC. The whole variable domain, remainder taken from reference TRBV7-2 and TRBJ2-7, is GAGVSQSPSNKVTEKGKDVELRCDPISGHTALYWYRQSLGQGLEFLIYFQGNSAPDKSGLPSDRFSAERTGGSVSTLTIQRTQQEDSAVYLCASSLSGSSYEQYFGPGTRLTVT.

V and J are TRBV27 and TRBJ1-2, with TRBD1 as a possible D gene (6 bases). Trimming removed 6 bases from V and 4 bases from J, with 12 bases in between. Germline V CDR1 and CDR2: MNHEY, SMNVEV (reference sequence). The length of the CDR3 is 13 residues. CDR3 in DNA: TGTGCCAGCAGATTAACAGGGACCTATGGCTACACCTTC. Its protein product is CASRLTGTYGYTF.